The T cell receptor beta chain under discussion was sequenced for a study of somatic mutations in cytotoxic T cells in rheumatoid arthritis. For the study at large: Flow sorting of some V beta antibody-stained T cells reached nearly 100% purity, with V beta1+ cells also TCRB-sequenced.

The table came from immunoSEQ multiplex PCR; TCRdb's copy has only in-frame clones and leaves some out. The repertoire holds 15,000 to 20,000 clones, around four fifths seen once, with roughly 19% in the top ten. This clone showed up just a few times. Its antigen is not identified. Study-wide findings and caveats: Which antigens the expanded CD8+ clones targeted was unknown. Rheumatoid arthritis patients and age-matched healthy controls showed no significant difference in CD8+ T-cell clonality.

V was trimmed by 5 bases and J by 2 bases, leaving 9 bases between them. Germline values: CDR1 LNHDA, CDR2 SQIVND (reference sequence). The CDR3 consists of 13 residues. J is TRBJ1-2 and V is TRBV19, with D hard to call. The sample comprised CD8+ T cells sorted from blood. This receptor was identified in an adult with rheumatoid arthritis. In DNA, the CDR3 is TGTGCCAGTAGTTGGGCAGGCAACTATGGCTACACCTTC. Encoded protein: CASSWAGNYGYTF. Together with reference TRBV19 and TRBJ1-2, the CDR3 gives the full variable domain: DGGITQSPKYLFRKEGQNVTLSCEQNLNHDAMYWYRQDPGQGLRLIYYSQIVNDFQKGDIAEGYSVSREKKESFPLTVTSAQKNPTAFYLCASSWAGNYGYTFGSGTRLTVV.